The rows below give T cell receptor beta chains drawn from one sample of a study of cytomegalovirus exposure and HLA in healthy donors. Method: immunoSEQ multiplex PCR; TCRdb's copy keeps in-frame clones and lacks some. The table lists around 220,000 clones, around nine tenths of them singletons. Input material: PBMCs. All receptors come from a woman younger than 30 in good health and CMV-seronegative. Both conserved end residues are part of each CDR3.

>TRBJ2-7|TRBV27
CASSRRTSGFLGEQYF
>TRBJ1-1|TRBV13
CASSKTGDTLEAFF
>TRBJ2-7|TRBV15
CATSRGISYEQYF
>TRBJ2-7|TRBV7-2
CASSLALMARDRGYEQYF
>TRBJ2-6|TRBV6-4
CASSDSGAGANVLTF
>TRBJ1-1|TRBV19
CAGKKTGNTEAFF
>TRBJ2-5|TRBV12-5
CASGSGTSGMETQYF
>TRBJ1-2|TRBV6-1
CASSEHPGGYTF
>TRBJ2-1|TRBV6-1
CASSGEGGLALKRAYNEQFF
>TRBJ1-2|TRBV7-9
CASSFSAGAMDGYTF
>TRBJ1-1|TRBV27
CASSFQGRRTEAFF
>TRBJ2-5|TRBV9
CASNSGRDEETQYF
>TRBJ2-1|TRBV6-5
CASRGGPGSYNEQFF
>TRBJ2-5|TRBV6-6
CAAGREGKTQYF
>TRBJ2-1|TRBV4-1
CASSQVLAGDNEQFF
>TRBJ1-5|TRBV12-5
CASASVVGVENQPQHF
>TRBJ2-1|TRBV10-2
CAAGGGLYNEQFF
>TRBJ2-5|TRBV11-2
CASSFGEQETQYF
>TRBJ2-1|TRBV6-6
CASSPRASSYNEQFF
>TRBJ2-3|TRBV4-2
CASSQDPLSDTQYF
>TRBJ2-7|TRBV10-3
CAISPGQGVSEQYF
>TRBJ1-1|TRBV27
CASRGGEDTEAFF
>TRBJ2-3|TRBV10-2
CASTPNTDTQYF